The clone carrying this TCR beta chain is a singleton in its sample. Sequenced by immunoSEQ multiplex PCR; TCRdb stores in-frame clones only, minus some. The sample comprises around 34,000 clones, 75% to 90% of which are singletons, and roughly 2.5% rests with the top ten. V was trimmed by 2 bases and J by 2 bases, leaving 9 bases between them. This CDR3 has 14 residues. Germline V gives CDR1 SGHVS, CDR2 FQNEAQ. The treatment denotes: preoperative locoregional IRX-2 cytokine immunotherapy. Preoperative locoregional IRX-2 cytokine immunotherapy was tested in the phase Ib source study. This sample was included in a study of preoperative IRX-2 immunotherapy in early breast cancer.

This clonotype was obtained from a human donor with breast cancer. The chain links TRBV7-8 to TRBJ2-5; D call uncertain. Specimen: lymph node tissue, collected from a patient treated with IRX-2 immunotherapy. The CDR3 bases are TGTGCCAGCAGCTTATTTAACGGGCAAGAGACCCAGTACTTC. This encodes CASSLFNGQETQYF. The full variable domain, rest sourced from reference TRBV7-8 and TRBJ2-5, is GAGVSQSPRYKVAKRGQDVALRCDPISGHVSLFWYQQALGQGPEFLTYFQNEAQLDKSGLPSDRFFAERPEGSVSTLKIQRTQQEDSAVYLCASSLFNGQETQYFGPGTRLLVL.